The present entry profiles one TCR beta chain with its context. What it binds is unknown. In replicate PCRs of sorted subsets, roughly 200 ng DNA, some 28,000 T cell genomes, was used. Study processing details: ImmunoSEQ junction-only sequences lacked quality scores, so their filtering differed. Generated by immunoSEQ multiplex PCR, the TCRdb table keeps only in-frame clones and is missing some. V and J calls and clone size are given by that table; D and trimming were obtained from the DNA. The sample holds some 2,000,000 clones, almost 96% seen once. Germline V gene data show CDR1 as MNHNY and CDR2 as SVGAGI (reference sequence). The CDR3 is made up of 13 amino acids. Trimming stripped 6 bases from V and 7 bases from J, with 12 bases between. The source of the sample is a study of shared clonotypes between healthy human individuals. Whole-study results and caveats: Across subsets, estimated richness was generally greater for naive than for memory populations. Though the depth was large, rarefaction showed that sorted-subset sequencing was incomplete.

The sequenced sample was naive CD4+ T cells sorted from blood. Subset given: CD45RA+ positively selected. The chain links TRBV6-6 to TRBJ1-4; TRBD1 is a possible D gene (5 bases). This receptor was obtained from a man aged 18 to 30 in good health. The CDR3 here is CASRRGRGEKLFF. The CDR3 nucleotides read TGTGCCAGCAGGCGGGGTAGGGGTGAAAAACTGTTTTTT.